This entry features one T cell receptor (beta chain) sequence. The CDR3 contains 14 residues. V was cut by 4 bases and J by 5 bases, with 15 bases left in between. CDR1 and CDR2 from the germline V gene are MGHRA and YSYEKL. The sample is drawn from a study of T cell changes during pregnancy in multiple sclerosis. The repertoire was sequenced with immunoSEQ multiplex PCR; TCRdb's copy has only in-frame clones and lacks some. This sample has about 93,000 clones, with approximately 90% found just once. The clonotype was recovered from a female donor with multiple sclerosis, enrolled in a pregnancy study. The sequencing here drew on peripheral blood, taken before pregnancy. This chain links TRBV4-1 with TRBJ2-7; tentative D call: TRBD1 (7 bases). CDR3 residues: CASSPTRTGDEQYF. Written as DNA, the CDR3 is TGCGCCAGCAGCCCGACTAGAACAGGGGACGAGCAGTACTTC.